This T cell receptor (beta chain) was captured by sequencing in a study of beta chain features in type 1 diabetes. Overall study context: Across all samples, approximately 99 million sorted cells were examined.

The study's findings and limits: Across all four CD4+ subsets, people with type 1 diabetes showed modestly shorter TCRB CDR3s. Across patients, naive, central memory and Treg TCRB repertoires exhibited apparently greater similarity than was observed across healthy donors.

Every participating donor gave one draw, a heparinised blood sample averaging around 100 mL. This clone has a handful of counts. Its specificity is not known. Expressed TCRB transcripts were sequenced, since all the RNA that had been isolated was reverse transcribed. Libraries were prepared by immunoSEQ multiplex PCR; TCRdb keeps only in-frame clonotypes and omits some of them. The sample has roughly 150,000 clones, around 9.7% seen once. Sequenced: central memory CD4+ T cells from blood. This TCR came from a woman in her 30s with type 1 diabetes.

DNA for the CDR3: TGTGCCAGCAGTTTCCCGGGACAGTGGTTCTCCTACGAGCAGTACTTC. As protein: CASSFPGQWFSYEQYF. The chain is built from TRBV28 and TRBJ2-7; 7 nucleotides align to TRBD1. This CDR3 has 16 residues. V trimming: 3 bases; J trimming: 0 bases; junction bases outside the gene matches: 8. Per germline, CDR1 MDHEN and CDR2 SYDVKM.